A selection of T cell receptor beta chains follows, all from one sample in a study of PD-L1 blockade in urothelial cancer. Some clones are missing from TCRdb's copy, which holds only in-frame ones; the method was immunoSEQ multiplex PCR. The table includes more than 40,000 clones, around 83% detected once. Sequencing was performed on PBMCs, taken around atezolizumab (anti-PD-L1) treatment. The receptor set was obtained from a man aged 45-65 years with urothelial cancer. Both conserved end residues are part of each CDR3. A D gene is named only where the DNA matches it firmly. Size is omitted from some rows. Given values are once, few, many or a class for expanded clones.

.,.,TRBJ1-4,TRBV11-2,CASSFVTPATNEKLFF,TGTGCCAGCAGCTTCGTGACACCTGCAACTAATGAAAAACTGTTTTTT
TRBD1,.,TRBJ2-3,TRBV5-1,CASSWLDRGGTDTQYF,TGCGCCAGCAGCTGGTTGGACAGGGGGGGGACAGATACGCAGTATTTT
.,.,TRBJ2-2,TRBV7-7,CASSLTGSRDTGELFF,TGTGCTAGCAGCCTCACGGGGTCGAGGGACACCGGGGAGCTGTTTTTT
.,.,TRBJ2-3,TRBV23-1,CASSHLCHWAAGHTQYF,TGCGCCAGCAGTCACCTCTGCCATTGGGCCGCGGGGCATACGCAGTATTTT
TRBD1,.,TRBJ1-2,TRBV4-1,CASSQGGGTGYGYTF,TGCGCCAGCAGCCAAGGCGGAGGGACAGGGTATGGCTACACCTTC
.,.,TRBJ2-5,TRBV14,CASSHGTSGGQETQYF,TGTGCCAGCAGCCATGGAACGAGCGGCGGCCAAGAGACCCAGTACTTC
TRBD1,.,TRBJ1-1,TRBV5-1,CASSLAGTGRNTEAFF,TGCGCCAGCAGCTTGGCCGGGACAGGGCGGAACACTGAAGCTTTCTTT
.,.,TRBJ2-3,TRBV30,CAWASDSSADTQYF,TGTGCCTGGGCGTCCGACTCCTCGGCAGATACGCAGTATTTT
TRBD1,.,TRBJ1-4,TRBV4-1,CASSPRQGGYELFF,TGCGCCAGCAGCCCGCGACAGGGTGGGTATGAACTGTTTTTT
.,once,TRBJ2-3,TRBV27,CASRSGGEFTQYF,TGTGCCAGCAGATCCGGCGGAGAGTTCACGCAGTATTTT
.,.,TRBJ1-3,TRBV19,CASSQGSGNTIYF,TGTGCCAGTAGTCAGGGTTCTGGAAACACCATATATTTT
.,once,TRBJ2-7,TRBV5-4,CASSTGSSGFYEQYF,TGTGCCAGCAGCACCGGGAGTAGCGGATTCTACGAGCAGTACTTC
TRBD2,.,TRBJ2-1,TRBV29-1,CSAHWGGRRDEQFF,TGCAGCGCCCATTGGGGCGGGAGAAGGGATGAGCAGTTCTTC
TRBD1,.,TRBJ2-2,TRBV11-2,CASSVGQAFTPDTGELFF,TGTGCCAGCAGCGTTGGACAGGCTTTCACCCCAGACACCGGGGAGCTGTTTTTT
.,.,TRBJ1-4,TRBV5-1,CASSLDRSSGEKLFF,TGCGCCAGCAGCTTGGACAGGTCGTCGGGTGAAAAACTGTTTTTT
TRBD2,.,TRBJ2-1,TRBV5-1,CASSLEGLAAYNEQFF,TGCGCCAGCAGCTTGGAAGGACTAGCGGCCTACAATGAGCAGTTCTTC
.,.,TRBJ2-2,TRBV5-1,CASRTAGGYDTGELFF,TGCGCCAGCCGTACTGCCGGGGGATACGACACCGGGGAGCTGTTTTTT
.,.,TRBJ1-2,TRBV4-1,CASSPREGANYGYTF,TGCGCCAGCAGCCCTAGGGAGGGAGCTAACTATGGCTACACCTTC
TRBD1,.,TRBJ2-2,TRBV29-1,CSGRTGPNTGELFF,TGCAGCGGGCGGACAGGGCCAAACACCGGGGAGCTGTTTTTT
TRBD1,.,TRBJ1-2,TRBV5-1,CASSPSGTGYGYTF,TGCGCCAGCAGCCCATCCGGGACAGGGTATGGCTACACCTTC